This T cell receptor (beta chain) stems from a study of shared T cell receptors in the human thymus. CDR1 and CDR2 from the germline V gene are GTSNPN and SVGIG (reference sequence). V was pared by 4 bases and J by 5 bases, with 11 bases between. The CDR3 spans 12 residues. Some clones are missing from TCRdb's copy, which holds only in-frame ones; the method was immunoSEQ multiplex PCR. The sample contains hundreds of thousands of clones, over 75% of which appear only once. This clone was detected once. The same sample was also studied in work on human thymus T cells.

The sample comprised thymocytes. The gene calls are TRBV30 and TRBJ2-5, with D maybe TRBD1 (5 bases). The receptor comes from a boy younger than two with a congenital heart defect. CDR3 loop: CAWILGPETQYF. DNA of the CDR3: TGTGCCTGGATTCTGGGGCCGGAGACCCAGTACTTC.